This T cell receptor (beta chain) emerged from a study of cytotoxic CD8 clonotypes in ibrutinib-treated CLL (TCRdb year 2021). In the study overall: In this cohort, 15 patients were treatment-naive and approximately twelve were relapsed/refractory, while roughly 17 had unmutated IGHV. On average, each sample yielded around 230,000 productive templates and under 95,000 productive rearrangements. The response samples were drawn at a median of roughly eleven months into treatment, with a range of about 6 to 40 months. Of the 85 to 95 participants in the trial, roughly 25 had longitudinal samples available. Responses were partial in approximately 24 patients and complete in 2; after median approximately 5.5 years follow-up, about 14 stayed in remission and about twelve progressed. Patients were still on ibrutinib when every remission and progressive disease sample was collected. Cryopreserved peripheral blood mononuclear cells were obtained prior to treatment, at the time of response, and at either disease progression or sustained remission. Paper-wide results and their limitations: Baseline clonality was found to be higher than that of age-matched healthy donors and was strongly correlated with circulating CD8+ T-cell counts. Clonality increased at ibrutinib response, stayed stable in sustained remission, and fell back toward baseline at progression. Lymph node repertoires were not examined, and the timing of sampling was not matched between patients in sustained remission and those whose disease progressed. Public clonotypes were found to be uncommon and were observed to contract or remain stable during treatment; the increase in clonality was shown to reflect expansion of private clonotypes at ibrutinib response.

The CDR3 contains 16 residues, cysteine and phenylalanine counted. The sequence is cut down to CDR3 DNA, 48 bases in frame from base 1. According to the germline V gene, CDR1 reads SGDLS and CDR2 reads YYNGEE. Relative to germline, V is 4 bases shorter and J is 1 base shorter, with 17 bases between their ends. With respect to this clone: Its antigen is unknown. No clone much larger than this one lies a single base away; base qualities are absent.

A MiSeq instrument was used for deep resolution sequencing, which targeted depths ranging from 1 in 1 million up to 1 in 200,000 T cells, with coverage averaging 10x for each clonotype. TCR beta libraries were generated with the immunoSEQ hsTCRB Kit. In the paper's pipeline: The data were analyzed with ImmunoSEQ Analyzer and ImmunoSEQ Data Assistant, and V, D and J gene assignments followed IMGT definitions. Clonality was computed as one minus normalized Shannon entropy of productive rearrangement frequencies, ranging from 0 to 1. Public clonotype analysis was restricted to overrepresented clonotypes comprising at least 0.05% of each patient's repertoire. Repertoires from roughly 13 age-matched healthy donors in immuneACCESS were used as clonality controls. TCRdb's version of the immuneACCESS table is confined to in-frame rearrangements and falls short of the full clone set. An unresolved V gene accounts for under half of the shortfall where checked; the remainder is of unknown origin. V, J and clone size derive from that table, while D and trimming were established from the DNA sequence. This sample holds about 160,000 clones; approximately 80% were observed only once. The top ten hold over 2% of the sample.

Per the publication, the time point label means: about 11 months on ibrutinib. Roughly 1.8 micrograms of genomic DNA were extracted from cryopreserved PBMCs for TCR beta library preparation. Longitudinal blood samples from CLL patients on ibrutinib monotherapy underwent high-throughput TCR beta sequencing. Patients were enrolled in a phase 2 open-label single-center ibrutinib monotherapy trial. The TCR was taken from a human donor with chronic lymphocytic leukemia. The V and J genes are TRBV9 and TRBJ1-1, with no confident D gene call. Material: PBMCs, obtained after 12 months of ibrutinib treatment. This receptor has the CDR3 CASSLRPDGENTEAFF. The nucleotides read TGTGCCAGCAGCCTCCGACCAGACGGGGAGAACACTGAAGCTTTCTTT.